This T cell receptor (beta chain) was found in a study of OX40 agonist ivuxolimab in advanced cancers. Whole-study results and caveats: Average numbers of expanded clones were greater in CD8+ T cells than in CD4+.

Assay used: immunoSEQ multiplex PCR; TCRdb lists only in-frame clones, some missing. The sample includes almost 85,000 clones, about 91% of them seen just once. The length of the CDR3 is 14 residues. Germline lookup yields CDR1 MNHNY and CDR2 SVGAGI (reference sequence). V lost 5 bases and J lost 7; bases outside the gene matches: 5. This clone came up once. As yet, its antigen is unknown. The source of this sequence is an adult with an advanced solid tumor such as melanoma, head and neck, liver or kidney cancer. This rearrangement joins TRBV6-6 to TRBJ2-7, with 13 bases identical to TRBD2. Sequenced material: CD4+ or CD8+ T cells sorted from blood, taken in a trial of the OX40 agonist ivuxolimab. In DNA, the CDR3 is TGTGCCAGCAGTCCCCGACTAGCGGGAGGTGAGCAGTACTTC. This sequence encodes CASSPRLAGGEQYF.